This T cell receptor (beta chain) derives from a study of T-cell memory formation after mild COVID-19. The CDR3 covers 13 residues. V shed 3 bases and J shed 7 bases, with 9 bases lying between them. CDR1 is SGHDN, CDR2 FVKESK, per germline. Constant-segment primers were used for 5'RACE, and the resulting TCR alpha and TCR beta cDNA libraries carried sample barcodes and UMIs. TCRdb reprocessed the 5' RACE reads via MiXCR and lists one record per CDR3 protein. This table has 250,000 to 300,000 distinct CDR3 sequences, roughly 15% appearing once. Remarks on this clonotype: The antigen is undetermined.

Study-level points and caveats: From day 15 to 85, contracting clones were balanced between CD4 and CD8, whereas later expanders leaned toward CD4+. Second-wave clones reaching peak frequency on day 37 lacked confirmed SARS-CoV-2 specificity.

This TCR was recovered from a man younger than 35 who had mild COVID-19 (a few samples of this study predate the infection). Cell type and time point are not known. Sequencing was performed on PBMCs or a T cell subset sorted from them (not recorded which). The chain links TRBV14 to TRBJ1-4; D possibly corresponds to TRBD1 (6 bases). CDR3 sequence: CASSQGAIEKLFF. The DNA for the CDR3 is TGTGCCAGCAGCCAGGGGGCAATTGAAAAACTGTTTTTT.